This T cell receptor (beta chain) was obtained from a study of control samples from healthy donors and cancer patients. This table comes from immunoSEQ multiplex PCR, and its TCRdb copy is limited to in-frame clones, with some not included. Of 400,000 to 450,000 clones detected, around nine tenths appear once; the ten largest clones hold approximately 6.3%. The sequence was collected from a man aged 35 to 55 with head and neck cancer. Input material: PBMCs.

This chain's CDR3 is CASSLLRQGTDTQYF. CDR3 DNA sequence: TGTGCCAGCAGTTTATTGCGACAGGGAACAGATACGCAGTATTTT. V is TRBV27 and J is TRBJ2-3, with 7 bases identical to TRBD1. The trim removed 1 base at V and 3 bases at J, leaving 4 bases unmatched. This CDR3 region has 15 residues. Looked up from germline, CDR1 is MNHEY and CDR2 is SMNVEV (reference sequence).